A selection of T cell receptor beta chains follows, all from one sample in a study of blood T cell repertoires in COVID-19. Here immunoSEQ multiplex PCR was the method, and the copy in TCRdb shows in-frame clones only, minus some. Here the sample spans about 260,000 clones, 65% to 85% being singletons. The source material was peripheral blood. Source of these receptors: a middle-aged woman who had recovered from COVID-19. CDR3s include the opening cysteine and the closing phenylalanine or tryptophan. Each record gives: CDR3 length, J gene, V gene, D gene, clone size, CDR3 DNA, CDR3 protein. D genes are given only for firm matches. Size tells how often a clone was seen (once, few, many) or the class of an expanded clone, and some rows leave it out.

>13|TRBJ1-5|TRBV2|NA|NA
TGTGCCAGCAGGGAGCATCCTAATCAGCCCCAGCATTTT
CASREHPNQPQHF
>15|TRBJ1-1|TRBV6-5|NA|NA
TGTGCCAGCATCAACGTGGGAGGGGCGAGCACTGAAGCTTTCTTT
CASINVGGASTEAFF
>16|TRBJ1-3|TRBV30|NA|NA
TGTGCCTGGAGTGATCAGGGGTGGATGTCTGGAAACACCATATATTTT
CAWSDQGWMSGNTIYF
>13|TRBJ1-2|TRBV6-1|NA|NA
TGTGCCAGCAGTGAATCGGACAGCCATGGCTACACCTTC
CASSESDSHGYTF
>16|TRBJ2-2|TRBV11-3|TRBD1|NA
TGTGCCAGCAGCTTCTGGGACAGGGGGCAATCCGGGGAGCTGTTTTTT
CASSFWDRGQSGELFF
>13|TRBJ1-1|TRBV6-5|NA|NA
TGTGCCAGCAGGAAGGGGGTTCAGGCAGAAGCTTTCTTT
CASRKGVQAEAFF
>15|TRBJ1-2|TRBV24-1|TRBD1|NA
TGTGCCACCAGTGATGCCGGGACAGGGGTCTATGGCTACACCTTC
CATSDAGTGVYGYTF
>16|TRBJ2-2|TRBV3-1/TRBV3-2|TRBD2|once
TGTGCCAGCAGCCGACTAGCGGGGGGCCGGGCCGGGGAGCTGTTTTTT
CASSRLAGGRAGELFF
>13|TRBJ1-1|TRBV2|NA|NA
TGTGCCAGCCGGGGGGACCTGAACACTGAAGCTTTCTTT
CASRGDLNTEAFF
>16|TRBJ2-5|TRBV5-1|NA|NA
TGCGCCAGCAGCTTGGTGGGAGCGCGGGCGCAAGAGACCCAGTACTTC
CASSLVGARAQETQYF
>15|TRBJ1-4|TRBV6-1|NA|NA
TGTGCCAGCAGTGAAATCTGGGGGGGAGAAGAAAAACTGTTTTTT
CASSEIWGGEEKLFF
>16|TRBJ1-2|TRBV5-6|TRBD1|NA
TGTGCCAGCAGCTCTCCGCGGACAGGGGGTCGCTATGGCTACACCTTC
CASSSPRTGGRYGYTF
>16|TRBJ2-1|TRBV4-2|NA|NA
TGTGCCAGCAGCCAAGAGTTCGGACGGGGGTTCGATGAGCAGTTCTTC
CASSQEFGRGFDEQFF
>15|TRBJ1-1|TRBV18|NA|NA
TGTGCCAGCTCAGCCGACGGGCGAGAGGGTACTGAAGCTTTCTTT
CASSADGREGTEAFF
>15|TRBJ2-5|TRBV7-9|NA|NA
TGTGCCAGCAGCTTAGCGTCGGCTAGGTTAAAGACCCAGTACTTC
CASSLASARLKTQYF